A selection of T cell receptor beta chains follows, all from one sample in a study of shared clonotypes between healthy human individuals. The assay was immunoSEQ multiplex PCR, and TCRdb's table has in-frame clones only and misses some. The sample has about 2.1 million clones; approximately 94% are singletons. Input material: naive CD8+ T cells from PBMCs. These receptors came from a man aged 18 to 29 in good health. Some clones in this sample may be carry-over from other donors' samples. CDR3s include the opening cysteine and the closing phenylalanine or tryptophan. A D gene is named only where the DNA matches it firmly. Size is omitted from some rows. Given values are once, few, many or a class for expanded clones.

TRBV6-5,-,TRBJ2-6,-,CASSLIPGANVLTF,TGTGCCAGCAGCCTAATACCTGGGGCCAACGTCCTGACTTTC
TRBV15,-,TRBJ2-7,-,CATGVEVLHEQYF,TGTGCCACCGGGGTGGAGGTTTTGCACGAGCAGTACTTC
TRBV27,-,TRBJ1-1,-,CASNEHRDGGTEAFF,TGTGCCAGCAACGAACACAGGGACGGGGGCACTGAAGCTTTCTTT
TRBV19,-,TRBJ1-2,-,CASIGADYGYTF,TGTGCCAGTATCGGGGCGGACTATGGCTACACCTTC
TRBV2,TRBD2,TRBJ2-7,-,CASRITSGRAYEQYF,TGTGCCAGCAGGATTACTAGCGGGAGGGCCTACGAGCAGTACTTC
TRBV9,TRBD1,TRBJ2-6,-,CASSARQGVRANVLTF,TGTGCCAGCAGCGCCCGACAGGGAGTAAGGGCCAACGTCCTGACTTTC
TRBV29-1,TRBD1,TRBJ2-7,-,CSGAGTGGGGYEQYF,TGCAGCGGCGCCGGGACAGGGGGTGGAGGATACGAGCAGTACTTC
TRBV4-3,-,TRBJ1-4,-,CASSADRVQKLFF,TGCGCCAGCAGCGCCGACAGAGTACAAAAACTGTTTTTT
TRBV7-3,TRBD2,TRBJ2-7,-,CASSLLAGGSYEQYF,TGTGCCAGCAGCCTACTAGCGGGAGGTTCCTACGAGCAGTACTTC
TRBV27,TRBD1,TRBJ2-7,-,CASSWDRDRSSYEQYF,TGTGCCAGCTCCTGGGACCGGGACAGGAGCTCCTACGAGCAGTACTTC
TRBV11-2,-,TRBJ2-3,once,CASSIFKTGTESDTQYF,TGTGCCAGCAGCATATTCAAAACCGGGACCGAGTCGGATACGCAGTATTTT
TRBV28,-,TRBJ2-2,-,CASSLSAYLTGELFF,TGTGCCAGCAGTTTATCGGCATACCTCACCGGGGAGCTGTTTTTT
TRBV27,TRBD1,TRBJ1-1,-,CASSLTGGNTEAFF,TGTGCCAGCAGTTTAACAGGGGGCAACACTGAAGCTTTCTTT
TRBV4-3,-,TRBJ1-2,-,CASSQAGTQANYGYTF,TGCGCCAGCAGCCAAGCCGGGACTCAAGCTAACTATGGCTACACCTTC
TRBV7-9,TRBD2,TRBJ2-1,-,CASSSREGLAWGNEQFF,TGTGCCAGCAGCTCCCGCGAGGGACTAGCCTGGGGGAATGAGCAGTTCTTC
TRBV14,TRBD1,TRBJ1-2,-,CASSLRTGDGYTF,TGTGCCAGCAGCCTCCGGACAGGGGATGGCTACACCTTC
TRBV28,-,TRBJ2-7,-,CASSADGVSYEQYF,TGTGCCAGCAGTGCCGACGGGGTCTCCTACGAGCAGTACTTC
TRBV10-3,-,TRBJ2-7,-,CAISDLDRKGNPFYEQYF,TGTGCCATCAGTGATCTTGACCGAAAAGGAAACCCCTTCTACGAGCAGTACTTC
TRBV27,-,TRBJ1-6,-,CASSLRLQANNSPLHF,TGTGCCAGCAGTTTAAGGTTGCAGGCTAATAATTCACCCCTCCACTTT
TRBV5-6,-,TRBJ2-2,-,CASSFGVPGELFF,TGTGCCAGCAGCTTCGGGGTTCCCGGGGAGCTGTTTTTT
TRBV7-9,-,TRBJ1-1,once,CASSLRWGENTEAFF,TGTGCCAGCAGCTTACGTTGGGGGGAGAACACTGAAGCTTTCTTT
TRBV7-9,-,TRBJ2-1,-,CASSFKRDEQFF,TGTGCCAGCAGCTTTAAGAGGGATGAGCAGTTCTTC
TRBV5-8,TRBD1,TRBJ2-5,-,CASSISWDRSQETQYF,TGTGCCAGCAGCATCTCCTGGGACAGGAGCCAAGAGACCCAGTACTTC